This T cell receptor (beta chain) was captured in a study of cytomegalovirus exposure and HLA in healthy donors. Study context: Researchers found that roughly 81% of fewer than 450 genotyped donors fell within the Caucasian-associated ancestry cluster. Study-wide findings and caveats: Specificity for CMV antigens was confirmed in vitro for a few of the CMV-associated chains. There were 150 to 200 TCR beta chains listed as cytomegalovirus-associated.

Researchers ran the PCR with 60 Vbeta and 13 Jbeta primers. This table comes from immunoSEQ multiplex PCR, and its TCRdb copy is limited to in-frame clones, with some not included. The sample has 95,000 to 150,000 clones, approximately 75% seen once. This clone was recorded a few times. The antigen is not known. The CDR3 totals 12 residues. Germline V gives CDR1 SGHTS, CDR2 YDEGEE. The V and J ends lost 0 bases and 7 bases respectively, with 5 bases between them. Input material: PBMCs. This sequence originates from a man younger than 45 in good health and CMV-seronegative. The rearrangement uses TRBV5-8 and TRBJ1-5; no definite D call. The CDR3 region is CASSLDGQPQHF. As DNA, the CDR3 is TGTGCCAGCAGCTTGGACGGGCAGCCCCAGCATTTT.